The T cell receptor (beta chain) under discussion was sequenced for a study of blood T cell repertoires in COVID-19 (dated by TCRdb to 2018 to 2020). Background on the whole study: Samples covering the acute and convalescent phases of COVID-19 were provided by collaborators in the United States, Italy and Spain. The repertoires were made available in a free public database intended to serve as a resource for research on the immune response to SARS-CoV-2. Sample metadata almost always included a de-identified subject ID, COVID-19 status, age in years and sex. Subjects who had been exposed to COVID-19, were actively infected with it, or had recovered from it provided the deeply sampled blood TCRbeta repertoires that made up the dataset. Samples came from the ongoing ImmuneRACE study (first 160 participants) plus 1,254 subjects from 6 global collaborators. The material from the prospective study consisted of cDNA or gDNA derived from T cells, B-cell-depleted T cells, or PBMCs. HLA class I and class II types, where available, came from metadata supplied by the sample provider rather than from assay-based typing. Summary of the overall study and its limitations: How much clinical and demographic metadata was included differed by source and by participant, and the metadata was provided uncurated.

In the prospective study, participants were roughly 18 to 100 years old, resided in about two dozen geographic areas of the United States, and were enrolled through a virtual design. To assign participants to cohorts, the prospective study relied on clinical history that participants themselves reported in a screening survey and a study questionnaire. Exposed participants had been in contact with someone with a PCR-confirmed or clinician-diagnosed COVID-19 case within 2 weeks of study entry. Mobile phlebotomists in the prospective study collected whole blood, serum and a nasopharyngeal or oropharyngeal swab from every participant. Prospective study participants could optionally give additional blood draws and questionnaires over an approximately 2-month period. Blood samples from the prospective study were shipped frozen or at room temperature prior to DNA extraction. The trim is 6 bases for V and 3 bases for J, with a gap of 15 bases between the germline ends. CDR1 and CDR2 are read off the germline V gene as MNHEY and SVGAGI. The CDR3 runs 14 amino acids, cysteine and phenylalanine included. Just the 42-base CDR3 DNA is kept, in frame starting at base 1.

Comments on this clone: Its specific antigen is unknown. No quality values exist for individual bases; no much larger clone is one base distant.

The immunoSEQ Assay, a bias-controlled multiplex PCR, was used to amplify TCRbeta CDR3 regions from genomic DNA. From the authors' description of their analysis: Within the assay, amplification of reference gene primers was used to estimate how many nucleated cells each sample contained. To quantify the absolute abundance of each unique TCRbeta CDR3 rearrangement, sequence reads were collapsed and filtered. For each sample, productive Simpson clonality was calculated as the square root of Simpson's diversity index across productive rearrangements. The source is immuneACCESS, and TCRdb retained only in-frame sequences with V and J called. Part of the clones is not carried over; for the studies checked, unresolved V genes explain less than half of this, and the remainder is unexplained. V and J calls plus clone size are reproduced from that table; the DNA served to infer D and trimming. Present in this sample are approximately 220,000 clones, about four fifths of which were seen just once. The ten largest clonotypes hold 3% to 4.5% of the sample.

The V and J segments used are TRBV6-5 and TRBJ2-7; TRBD1 is a weak D gene call, 6 bases matching. The TCR was taken from a woman in her forties who had been exposed to COVID-19. The material sequenced was PBMCs or T cells enriched from blood (not recorded which). The DNA reads TGTGCCAGCAGCCCCGACAGGAACTACTACGAGCAGTACTTC. This gives the protein CASSPDRNYYEQYF.